This TCR beta chain is from a study of shared clonotypes between healthy human individuals. Study-level findings and limits: Enrolling few donors narrowed the genetic and exposure-history diversity that was represented.

With respect to this clone: Its antigen is unidentified. In the same sample, other DNA sequences code for this CDR3.

Assay used: immunoSEQ multiplex PCR; TCRdb lists only in-frame clones, some missing. The table lists under 2.5 million clones, 85% to 95% of them singletons. V lost 0 bases and J 0 bases, leaving 6 bases between the germline ends. The CDR3 has 15 residues. The V gene's germline CDR1 is SGDLS and CDR2 YYNGEE. The specimen was naive CD4+ T cells from PBMCs. Subset here: CD45RA+ positively selected. The genes are TRBV9 and TRBJ2-2; D gene uncertain. The source is a man younger than 35 in good health. Some clones in this sample may be carry-over from other donors' samples. The DNA for the CDR3 is TGTGCCAGCAGCGTAGCTCTCGCGAACACCGGGGAGCTGTTTTTT. Translating it yields CASSVALANTGELFF.